Given below is one T cell receptor (beta chain) in context. This CDR3 spans 15 amino acids. Unmatched junction bases numbered 5, after V lost 2 bases and J lost 5 bases. From germline, CDR1 is SGHRS and CDR2 YFSETQ. Methods used by the authors: Estimation of nucleated cell counts relied on the amplification of reference gene primers. Using immunoSEQ multiplex PCR, the repertoire was profiled, and TCRdb retains in-frame clones only, with some absent. V and J calls and clone size follow that table, whereas D and trimming were derived from the DNA. This table has roughly 200,000 clones, 85% appearing once. This specimen comes from a study of blood T cell repertoires in COVID-19. About the study: Acute-phase and convalescent COVID-19 samples originated in the United States, Italy and Spain. Sources were T cells, B-cell-depleted T cells, or PBMCs; the material itself was cDNA or gDNA.

The sequencing sample was made of peripheral blood. This chain links TRBV5-1 with TRBJ1-1, with 11 bases lining up with TRBD1. This TCR was sampled from a woman of 80 years or more with acute or convalescent COVID-19. CDR3 residues: CASSFLGQGATEAFF. CDR3 bases: TGCGCCAGCAGCTTCCTCGGACAGGGGGCGACTGAAGCTTTCTTT.